One and the same sample provided the 32 T cell receptor beta chains below, sequenced in a study of shared clonotypes between healthy human individuals. Assay used: immunoSEQ multiplex PCR; TCRdb lists only in-frame clones, some missing. Among about 2 million clones listed, about 94% were seen once. Cells designated naive CD8 were CD45RO-negative and were positively selected for CCR7, with terminally differentiated effector memory CD45RA+ cells excluded. The specimen was naive CD8+ T cells sorted from blood. These receptors all come from a man younger than 35 in good health.

The chain is built from TRBV10-1 and TRBJ2-4; no reliable D call. The CDR3 covers 16 residues. Germline values: CDR1 WNHNN, CDR2 SYGVQD (reference sequence). Trimming removed 0 bases from V and 0 bases from J, with 9 bases in between. The CDR3 DNA is TGCGCCAGCAGTGAGTCGACGGAACTAGCCAAAAACATTCAGTACTTC. It codes for CASSESTELAKNIQYF.

This clone was counted only a few times. This rearrangement joins TRBV6-5 to TRBJ2-7; D tentatively fits TRBD1 or TRBD2 (5 bases each). Germline-derived CDR1 and CDR2 are MNHEY and SVGAGI. Trimming pared 5 bases from V and 7 bases from J, leaving 12 bases between. This CDR3 spans 12 amino acids. The CDR3 loop reads CASSRDLGEQYF. CDR3 DNA sequence: TGTGCCAGCAGTCGGGACCTGGGGGAGCAGTACTTC.

The chain employs TRBV7-9 and TRBJ2-5; D is ambiguous. The germline V gene has CDR1 SEHNR and CDR2 FQNEAQ (reference sequence). CDR3 size: 14 residues. V was cut by 2 bases and J by 2 bases, with 9 bases left in between. The CDR3 sequence is CASSLSWAQETQYF. The CDR3, as DNA: TGTGCCAGCAGCTTAAGCTGGGCTCAAGAGACCCAGTACTTC. Full variable domain (missing parts from reference TRBV7-9 and TRBJ2-5): DTGVSQNPRHKITKRGQNVTFRCDPISEHNRLYWYRQTLGQGPEFLTYFQNEAQLEKSRLLSDRFSAERPKGSFSTLEIQRTEQGDSAMYLCASSLSWAQETQYFGPGTRLLVL.

V is TRBV2 and J is TRBJ1-1; 7 positions agree with TRBD1. The CDR3 sequence is 14 residues long. Losses at the gene ends were 1 base for V and 10 bases for J; bases not matched to a gene: 9. Germline CDR1 and CDR2: SNHLY and FYNNEI. In DNA, the CDR3 is TGTGCCAGCAGTGAAGAGGGGGCAGCCTTCGGAGCTTTCTTT. It codes for CASSEEGAAFGAFF.

The chain employs TRBV29-1 and TRBJ1-3, with D perhaps TRBD1 (6 bases). V gave up 6 bases and J gave up 4 bases, with 13 bases separating them. This CDR3 comprises 13 residues. CDR1 is SQVTM and CDR2 is ANQGSEA in the germline V gene. The CDR3 DNA reads TGCAGCGTGGAACAGGGATGGGGAAACACCATATATTTT. This codes for CSVEQGWGNTIYF.

This rearrangement joins TRBV5-4 to TRBJ2-7; maybe TRBD2 (6 bases). V lost 0 bases, J lost 3 bases, and 19 bases lay in between. This CDR3 region has 17 residues. CDR1 is SGHNT, CDR2 YYREEE, per germline (reference sequence). CDR3 DNA: TGTGCCAGCAGCTTGGGGAGGGGAGGCCGGTTTGACTACGAGCAGTACTTC. Translated, it gives CASSLGRGGRFDYEQYF.

Regarding this clone: The same CDR3 can be traced to other DNA sequences in this sample. V usage is TRBV6-5 and J usage is TRBJ2-7, with a weak D call TRBD2 (6 bases). CDR3 length: 12 residues. V was cut by 2 bases and J by 4 bases, with 6 bases left in between. Germline V lookup: CDR1 MNHEY, CDR2 SVGAGI. The DNA of the CDR3 is TGTGCCAGCAGTTACCGGGGGTACGAGCAGTACTTC. It specifies CASSYRGYEQYF.

The chain is built from TRBV27 and TRBJ2-5; D remains ambiguous. Per germline, CDR1 MNHEY and CDR2 SMNVEV (reference sequence). This CDR3 spans 13 amino acids. Trimming pared 6 bases from V and 5 bases from J, leaving 13 bases between. The CDR3 nucleotides read TGTGCCAGCAGCCCCGCCCTATGGGAGACCCAGTACTTC. Translating gives CASSPALWETQYF.

The chain links TRBV6-6 to TRBJ1-2, with 7 bases that match TRBD1. Germline V lookup: CDR1 MNHNY, CDR2 SVGAGI (reference sequence). This CDR3 contains 14 residues. V lost 6 bases, J lost 0 bases, and 4 bases stayed unmatched. This CDR3 reads CASSGTAANYGYTF. The CDR3 DNA reads as TGTGCCAGCAGCGGGACAGCTGCTAACTATGGCTACACCTTC.

CDR3 coding DNA: TGCGCCAGCAGCGCGGGACAGGAAACCTACGAGCAGTACTTC. This encodes CASSAGQETYEQYF. The chain links TRBV5-1 to TRBJ2-7; TRBD1 aligns across 8 bases. CDR1 SGHRS and CDR2 YFSETQ come from the germline V gene. This CDR3 contains 14 residues. Trimming at V came to 4 bases and at J to 2 bases, leaving 5 bases not matched to a gene.

A note on this clone: Different DNA sequences within this sample yield the same CDR3. DNA for the CDR3: TGTGCCAGCAGCGTAGAAACAGGGGGTTGGGAGACCCAGTACTTC. Translation gives CASSVETGGWETQYF. The V and J genes are TRBV9 and TRBJ2-5, with 8 positions matching TRBD1. This CDR3 has 15 amino acids. In germline, CDR1 is SGDLS, CDR2 YYNGEE. The ends lost 0 bases at V and 5 bases at J; junction bases unmatched: 6. The full variable domain, in which reference TRBV9 and TRBJ2-5 provide the parts outside the CDR3, is DSGVTQTPKHLITATGQRVTLRCSPRSGDLSVYWYQQSLDQGLQFLIQYYNGEERAKGNILERFSAQQFPDLHSELNLSSLELGDSALYFCASSVETGGWETQYFGPGTRLLVL.

This chain joins TRBV10-3 and TRBJ1-1, with D perhaps TRBD1 (5 bases). Germline V gene data show CDR1 as ENHRY and CDR2 as SYGVKD. V gave up 4 bases and J gave up 1 base, with 10 bases separating them. This CDR3 is built from 14 residues. The CDR3 protein is CAISVTGWNTEAFF. The CDR3 DNA reads as TGTGCCATCAGTGTAACAGGATGGAACACTGAAGCTTTCTTT.

Comment on this clone: Within the sample, other DNA sequences also encode this same CDR3. This chain uses TRBV15 with TRBJ2-7; maybe TRBD1 (6 bases). V was shortened by 1 base and J by 3 bases, with 10 bases between the two germline ends. The CDR3 is made up of 14 amino acids. The germline V gene has CDR1 LNHNV and CDR2 YYDKDF (reference sequence). CDR3 sequence reads: CATSRGPTGYEQYF. DNA of the CDR3: TGTGCCACCAGCAGAGGCCCGACAGGCTACGAGCAGTACTTC.

The V and J genes are TRBV10-3 and TRBJ2-5; 7 bases are a match to TRBD1. The CDR3 totals 13 residues. Germline values: CDR1 ENHRY, CDR2 SYGVKD. The trim removed 8 bases at V and 4 bases at J, leaving 7 bases unmatched. CDR3 in amino acids: CAIYDRETETQYF. The CDR3 nucleotides are TGTGCCATCTATGACAGGGAGACAGAGACCCAGTACTTC.

The gene calls are TRBV7-2 and TRBJ1-6; 12 bases are a match to TRBD1. Unmatched junction bases numbered 8, after V lost 5 bases and J lost 0 bases. Looked up from germline, CDR1 is SGHTA and CDR2 is FQGNSA. The CDR3 contains 19 residues. In DNA, the CDR3 is TGTGCCAGCAGCCCCCGGGACAGGGGGCGGACCTCCTATAATTCACCCCTCCACTTT. Its protein is CASSPRDRGRTSYNSPLHF.

The chain uses TRBV27 and TRBJ1-1; D is possibly TRBD1 (6 bases). The germline V and J ends were trimmed by 0 bases and 2 bases, with 10 bases remaining between them. Germline V gene sequence: CDR1 MNHEY, CDR2 SMNVEV (reference sequence). The CDR3 spans 15 residues. CDR3 region: CASSLSIRGNTEAFF. DNA of the CDR3: TGTGCCAGCAGTTTATCTATCAGGGGAAACACTGAAGCTTTCTTT.

V usage is TRBV27 and J usage is TRBJ2-7, with 8 bases matching TRBD2. This CDR3 is 16 amino acids long. The V and J ends lost 2 bases and 7 bases, in that order; junction bases with no gene match: 13. In germline, CDR1 is MNHEY, CDR2 SMNVEV (reference sequence). The CDR3 nucleotides read TGTGCCAGCAGTTTAGTTGGGAGCGGGGGCCCCTTGGAGCAGTACTTC. Its translation is CASSLVGSGGPLEQYF.

The chain links TRBV7-3 to TRBJ2-2, with D possibly TRBD2 on 6 matching bases. The length of the CDR3 is 15 residues. V lost 5 bases and J lost 7, with 17 bases in between. Germline V gene data show CDR1 as SGHTA and CDR2 as FQGTGA. CDR3 protein: CASSPLRGSGGELFF. The CDR3 nucleotides read TGTGCCAGCAGCCCACTACGGGGGTCGGGCGGGGAGCTGTTTTTT.

The V gene is TRBV5-1, the J gene TRBJ2-2; 13 positions match TRBD2. The CDR3 consists of 19 residues. The V segment lost 3 bases and the J segment 1 base; nucleotides outside the gene matches: 9. Germline V gives CDR1 SGHRS, CDR2 YFSETQ. CDR3 region: CASSSRGTSGIKNTGELFF. Written as DNA, the CDR3 is TGCGCCAGCAGCTCACGTGGGACTAGCGGGATAAAGAACACCGGGGAGCTGTTTTTT.

The genes are TRBV6-5 and TRBJ2-7, with TRBD2 matching 8 bases. There are 14 residues in the CDR3. J lost 4 bases, V lost 2 bases, and 4 bases had no gene match. Germline-derived CDR1 and CDR2 are MNHEY and SVGAGI. Here the CDR3 reads CASSYGIAGYEQYF. The CDR3 nucleotides are TGTGCCAGCAGTTACGGGATAGCGGGATACGAGCAGTACTTC.

V usage is TRBV11-3 and J usage is TRBJ1-5; the D is unclear. This CDR3 is built from 15 residues. With 1 base removed from V and 2 bases from J, the gap between germline ends came to 9 bases. In germline, CDR1 is SGHNT, CDR2 YENEEA. The CDR3 nucleotides read TGTGCCAGCAGCTTAGTAGTTGGTCGCAATCAGCCCCAGCATTTT. It yields the protein CASSLVVGRNQPQHF.

The chain has TRBV28 and TRBJ1-2; D gene uncertain. Germline values: CDR1 MDHEN, CDR2 SYDVKM. Trimming stripped 4 bases from V and 6 bases from J, with 12 bases between. The CDR3 has 13 amino acids. This chain's CDR3 is CASSSPPVDGYTF. CDR3 DNA sequence: TGTGCCAGCAGTTCCCCCCCTGTTGATGGCTACACCTTC.

This clone has only one observation. The chain links TRBV10-1 to TRBJ1-6, with D uncertain. Trimming pared 6 bases from V and 12 bases from J, leaving 12 bases between. The germline V gene has CDR1 WNHNN and CDR2 SYGVQD (reference sequence). CDR3 length equals 12 residues. The CDR3 nucleotides read TGCGCCAGCAGCCAAAGTCGGGGACCCCTCCACTTT. Amino acid sequence: CASSQSRGPLHF.

The chain couples TRBV7-6 to TRBJ2-4; D may be TRBD2 (6 bases). The CDR3 contains 16 residues. Germline assignment: CDR1 SGHVS and CDR2 FNYEAQ. V lost 2 bases and J lost 1, with 12 bases in between. CDR3 sequence reads: CASSLMAEGAKNIQYF. CDR3 DNA: TGTGCCAGCAGCTTAATGGCGGAGGGGGCCAAAAACATTCAGTACTTC.

The V and J genes are TRBV5-1 and TRBJ2-1; TRBD2 matches 8 bases. The germline gives CDR1 SGHRS, CDR2 YFSETQ. The CDR3 totals 14 residues. Losses at the gene ends were 0 bases for V and 9 bases for J; bases not matched to a gene: 5. CDR3 protein: CASSLVGRATEQFF. The CDR3 DNA sequence: TGCGCCAGCAGCTTGGTCGGGAGGGCGACTGAGCAGTTCTTC.

This rearrangement joins TRBV6-1 to TRBJ2-7; D possibly corresponds to TRBD2 (5 bases). The CDR3 extends over 14 amino acids. Germline CDR1 MNHNS, CDR2 SASEGT. Deletions cut 2 bases from V and 3 bases from J, with 11 bases between. The CDR3 coding sequence is TGTGCCAGCAGTGAACTAGCTAGGATCTACGAGCAGTACTTC. Its translation: CASSELARIYEQYF.

The genes are TRBV4-1 and TRBJ1-5; the match to TRBD1 covers 11 bases. The V gene's germline CDR1 is MGHRA and CDR2 YSYEKL. This CDR3 has 17 residues. V shed 0 bases and J 5 bases; nucleotides not matched to a gene: 6. CDR3: CASSQDPGTGGDQPQHF. CDR3 DNA: TGCGCCAGCAGCCAAGACCCCGGGACAGGGGGTGATCAGCCCCAGCATTTT.

The genes are TRBV4-3 and TRBJ2-2; possibly TRBD1 for D (6 bases). Trimming stripped 3 bases from V and 2 bases from J, with 16 bases between. Germline loops: CDR1 LGHNA, CDR2 YSLEER. The length of the CDR3 is 17 residues. CDR3 in DNA: TGCGCCAGCAGCCAGAACGGAGAGGGGGAAAACACCGGGGAGCTGTTTTTT. As protein: CASSQNGEGENTGELFF.

CDR3 amino acids: CASSGWVEGDEQFF. Here the CDR3 DNA reads TGTGCCAGCAGCGGGTGGGTTGAGGGCGATGAGCAGTTCTTC. The rearrangement joins TRBV5-6 to TRBJ2-1; D possibly corresponds to TRBD2 (5 bases). Germline CDR1 reads SGHDT; CDR2 reads YYEEEE. The CDR3 consists of 14 residues. The V end lost 4 bases, the J end lost 8 bases, and 16 bases lay between the germline ends.

This chain joins TRBV6-5 and TRBJ1-1, with TRBD1 as a possible D gene (5 bases). Trimming pared 7 bases from V and 1 base from J, leaving 10 bases between. The length of the CDR3 is 13 residues. Germline CDR1 is MNHEY and CDR2 is SVGAGI. The CDR3 region is CASTDQGNTEAFF. The CDR3 nucleotides are TGTGCCAGCACCGACCAGGGGAACACTGAAGCTTTCTTT.

The V gene is TRBV6-1, the J gene TRBJ1-2; TRBD1 might be the D (5 bases). V lost 2 bases, J lost 6 bases, and 13 bases lay in between. The germline CDR1 and CDR2 sequences are MNHNS and SASEGT. The CDR3 totals 14 residues. The CDR3 DNA is TGTGCCAGCAGTGAAACCCTTCAGGACAATGGCTACACCTTC. This codes for CASSETLQDNGYTF.

The V and J genes are TRBV5-6 and TRBJ2-5; TRBD1 or TRBD2 may be the D gene (6 bases each). This CDR3 has 16 residues. Deletions cut 4 bases from V and 3 bases from J, with 19 bases between. Germline V gene lookup returns CDR1 SGHDT and CDR2 YYEEEE. The CDR3 DNA reads as TGTGCCAGCAGCCCGGGACCGGGGGCCTCTAAAGAGACCCAGTACTTC. Its translation is CASSPGPGASKETQYF.